The 22 T cell receptor beta chains reported below all come from one sample, sequenced in a study of T cells in Graves' hyperthyroidism and ophthalmopathy. From RNA transcripts, TCR beta CDR3 regions were amplified. Primed by the HTBI set, a first-round RT-PCR was run on the TCR CDR3. TCRdb re-derived calls from the multiplex PCR reads in MiXCR, one entry per CDR3 protein. The sample lists about 380,000 distinct CDR3 sequences, about 18% seen once, with 35% to 45% in the top ten. Specimen: blood. These receptors all stem from a man between 18 and 29 years old with Graves' ophthalmopathy.

This rearrangement joins TRBV6-1 to TRBJ2-3; 7 bases fit TRBD2. V was clipped by 5 bases and J by 8 bases; unmatched bases: 13. This CDR3 spans 15 amino acids. CDR1 and CDR2 (germline): MNHNS, SASEGT. The CDR3 DNA is TGTGCCAGCAGTCCTGCGGGGGAGGCTTGGGGTACGCAGTATTTT. Translating it yields CASSPAGEAWGTQYF.

This clonotype was found many times. This chain connects TRBV2 to TRBJ2-1; possible D gene TRBD1, 5 bases. CDR1 and CDR2 (germline): SNHLY, FYNNEI. This CDR3 has 14 residues. V was cut by 6 bases and J by 2 bases, with 11 bases left in between. The CDR3 DNA follows: TGTGCCAGCAGGGGTGGGGCGGCCTACAATGAGCAGTTCTTC. Translating it yields CASRGGAAYNEQFF. Full variable domain (missing parts from reference TRBV2 and TRBJ2-1): EPEVTQTPSHQVTQMGQEVILRCVPISNHLYFYWYRQILGQKVEFLVSFYNNEISEKSEIFDDQFSVERPDGSNFTLKIRSTKLEDSAMYFCASRGGAAYNEQFFGPGTRLTVL.

The chain couples TRBV6-1 to TRBJ2-1; 10 bases fit TRBD1. CDR1 and CDR2 from the germline V gene are MNHNS and SASEGT. The CDR3 is 16 residues long. Trimming cost V 6 bases and J 6 bases; bases outside gene matches: 11. CDR3 nucleotides: TGTGCCAGCAGGATTCCGACAGGGGGCATTCTCAATGAGCAGTTCTTC. This sequence encodes CASRIPTGGILNEQFF.

The CDR3 here is CAISQSTDTQYF. As DNA, the CDR3 is TGTGCCATCAGTCAATCAACAGATACGCAGTATTTT. The J gene is TRBJ2-3, the V gene TRBV3-1; no firm D call. This CDR3 has 12 amino acids. CDR1 and CDR2 (germline): LGHDT, YNNKEL (reference sequence). The germline V and J ends were trimmed by 10 bases and 3 bases, with 11 bases remaining between them.

This clonotype was detected a few times. This chain joins TRBV20-1 and TRBJ2-1; the D call may be TRBD1 or TRBD2 (5 bases each). There are 15 residues in the CDR3. V was clipped by 0 bases and J by 6 bases, with 15 bases between them. Germline lookup yields CDR1 DFQATT and CDR2 SNEGSKA (reference sequence). The CDR3 DNA reads as TGCAGTGCTAGAGAGTTAACGGGGCCTTCCAATGAGCAGTTCTTC. Encoded protein: CSARELTGPSNEQFF.

This clonotype was seen ten or more times. The rearrangement uses TRBV7-2 and TRBJ1-5; no reliable D call. Germline CDR1 reads SGHTA; CDR2 reads FQGNSA. With 2 bases removed from V and 0 bases from J, the gap between germline ends came to 8 bases. This CDR3 is built from 15 residues. CDR3 nucleotide sequence: TGTGCCAGCAGCTTATTCTACTATAGCAATCAGCCCCAGCATTTT. Protein: CASSLFYYSNQPQHF.

This clonotype was counted ten times or more. The chain is built from TRBV6-1 and TRBJ2-5; D is undetermined. This CDR3 is built from 16 residues. Germline CDR1 MNHNS, CDR2 SASEGT. V lost 2 bases to trimming and J lost 4 bases, with 17 bases between them. CDR3 in amino acids: CASSELPTRIGETQYF. The CDR3 nucleotides read TGTGCCAGCAGTGAACTCCCCACCAGGATCGGAGAGACCCAGTACTTC.

This clonotype has at least ten counts. The V and J genes are TRBV28 and TRBJ2-5, with D possibly called TRBD1 or TRBD2 (5 bases each). The V end was cut by 5 bases, the J end by 2 bases, with 15 bases between. CDR1 MDHEN and CDR2 SYDVKM come from the germline V gene. The CDR3 runs to 15 residues. The CDR3 DNA reads as TGTGCCAGCAGTGTGGGGACCGCGAATCAAGAGACCCAGTACTTC. This gives the protein CASSVGTANQETQYF.

This clonotype was picked up many times. J is TRBJ2-3 and V is TRBV11-3; a weak D match, TRBD2 (6 bases). V shed 8 bases and J shed 0 bases, with 9 bases lying between them. The CDR3 runs to 13 residues. The germline gives CDR1 SGHNT, CDR2 YENEEA. In DNA, the CDR3 is TGTGCCAGCGGGGACTCGAGCACAGATACGCAGTATTTT. Amino acid sequence: CASGDSSTDTQYF.

At least ten counts were recorded for this clonotype. V usage is TRBV12-3 or TRBV12-4 and J usage is TRBJ2-1; D may correspond to TRBD1 or TRBD2 (5 bases each). The CDR3 extends over 12 amino acids. Between the trimmed V and J ends, which lost 2 bases and 9 bases, there was a span of 8 bases. This CDR3 is CASSLIGTEQFF. The DNA of the CDR3 is TGTGCCAGCAGTTTAATAGGGACTGAGCAGTTCTTC.

This clonotype was found many times. The genes are TRBV6-5 and TRBJ1-2; the match to TRBD1 covers 7 bases. Trimming at V came to 0 bases and at J to 7 bases, leaving 14 bases not matched to a gene. This CDR3 region has 17 residues. Germline lookup yields CDR1 MNHEY and CDR2 SVGAGI. The CDR3 region is CASSYSIPTGPLGGYTF. CDR3 coding DNA: TGTGCCAGCAGTTACTCGATACCGACAGGGCCCTTGGGTGGCTACACCTTC.

This chain links TRBV19 with TRBJ2-3; D ambiguous. V was trimmed by 5 bases and J by 3 bases, leaving 18 bases between them. CDR3 size: 16 residues. CDR1 and CDR2 from the germline V gene are LNHDA and SQIVND (reference sequence). DNA of the CDR3: TGTGCCAGTAGTCCTCCTCTACATAGAAATACAGATACGCAGTATTTT. Translated, it gives CASSPPLHRNTDTQYF.

This clonotype occurred a few times. This chain links TRBV5-4 with TRBJ2-3, with a tentative D call TRBD2 (5 bases). Trimming removed 4 bases at V and 6 bases at J, with 15 bases between. The CDR3 is made up of 14 amino acids. Germline CDR1 SGHNT, CDR2 YYREEE (reference sequence). CDR3 protein: CASSPGSPGDTQYF. The DNA for the CDR3 is TGTGCCAGCAGCCCGGGATCCCCGGGGGATACGCAGTATTTT.

The chain recombines TRBV11-2 with TRBJ1-1, with 8 nucleotides matching TRBD1. Germline V gene lookup returns CDR1 SGHAT and CDR2 FQNNGV. V trimming: 7 bases; J trimming: 4 bases; junction bases outside the gene matches: 11. The CDR3 covers 15 residues. As DNA, the CDR3 is TGTGCCAGCACCTACCTCCCGGACAGGGCCACTGAAGCTTTCTTT. It encodes CASTYLPDRATEAFF. The entire variable domain, with the rest obtained from reference TRBV11-2 and TRBJ1-1, is as follows: EAGVAQSPRYKIIEKRQSVAFWCNPISGHATLYWYQQILGQGPKLLIQFQNNGVVDDSQLPKDRFSAERLKGVDSTLKIQPAKLEDSAVYLCASTYLPDRATEAFFGQGTRLTVV.

The J gene is TRBJ2-4, the V gene TRBV19; 10 nucleotides align to TRBD1. Germline V gives CDR1 LNHDA, CDR2 SQIVND (reference sequence). The junction had 4 bases not matched to a gene; V was cut back by 4 bases and J by 7 bases. The CDR3 has 14 residues. CDR3 sequence (DNA): TGTGCCAGTAGTACGGGACAGGGGTGGAACATTCAGTACTTC. It yields the protein CASSTGQGWNIQYF.

Points on this clonotype: A read error may explain this, as a much larger clone is one base away. This chain joins TRBV29-1 and TRBJ1-1; D is unresolved. Per germline, CDR1 SQVTM and CDR2 ANQGSEA. The CDR3 totals 11 residues. The CDR3 DNA reads TGCGGGTCGTTCCGGGGAACTGGAGCTTTCTTT. It encodes CGSFRGTGAFF.

This clonotype was detected only a few times. The rearrangement uses TRBV9 and TRBJ2-1, with 7 bases aligning to TRBD2. V shed 0 bases and J 4 bases; nucleotides not matched to a gene: 4. The CDR3 covers 15 residues. The germline CDR1 and CDR2 sequences are SGDLS and YYNGEE. The CDR3 reads CASSVDSGRYNEQFF. In nucleotides, the CDR3 is TGTGCCAGCAGCGTAGATAGCGGGCGGTACAATGAGCAGTTCTTC.

This clonotype was detected ten times or more. CDR3 amino acids: CASSLVAGEAFF. The CDR3, as DNA: TGTGCCAGCAGCTTAGTGGCGGGGGAAGCTTTCTTT. The rearrangement joins TRBV7-6 to TRBJ1-1; no clear D. Germline CDR1 is SGHVS and CDR2 is FNYEAQ. The CDR3 sequence is 12 residues long. Deletions cut 1 base from V and 8 bases from J, with 8 bases between.

This clonotype was observed many times. This sequence joins TRBV3-1 and TRBJ1-1; D is possibly TRBD1 (5 bases). The germline gives CDR1 LGHDT, CDR2 YNNKEL (reference sequence). Trimming took off 4 bases at V and 4 bases at J, with 13 bases between the two ends. This CDR3 is 14 amino acids long. The CDR3 loop reads CASSLRGGGTEAFF. The CDR3 DNA is TGTGCCAGCAGCCTACGGGGGGGTGGCACTGAAGCTTTCTTT. Based on the CDR3 plus reference TRBV3-1 and TRBJ1-1, the full variable domain is DTAVSQTPKYLVTQMGNDKSIKCEQNLGHDTMYWYKQDSKKFLKIMFSYNNKELIINETVPNRFSPKSPDKAHLNLHINSLELGDSAVYFCASSLRGGGTEAFFGQGTRLTVV.

The J gene is TRBJ1-1, the V gene TRBV9, with unresolved D. V lost 0 bases and J 3 bases, leaving 9 bases between the germline ends. This CDR3 spans 14 amino acids. Germline V gene data show CDR1 as SGDLS and CDR2 as YYNGEE. The CDR3 loop is CASSVASRDTEAFF. The CDR3 DNA is TGTGCCAGCAGCGTAGCTTCCCGGGACACTGAAGCTTTCTTT. Filled out from reference TRBV9 and TRBJ1-1, the complete variable domain reads DSGVTQTPKHLITATGQRVTLRCSPRSGDLSVYWYQQSLDQGLQFLIQYYNGEERAKGNILERFSAQQFPDLHSELNLSSLELGDSALYFCASSVASRDTEAFFGQGTRLTVV.

This clonotype appeared many times. V usage is TRBV2 and J usage is TRBJ1-6; D is uncertain. V lost 2 bases to trimming and J lost 8 bases, with 13 bases between them. Germline CDR1 SNHLY, CDR2 FYNNEI. The CDR3 is 15 amino acids. The CDR3 DNA reads as TGTGCCAGCAGTGAAAATAGGTTCGGTGATTCACCCCTCCACTTT. Translation gives CASSENRFGDSPLHF.

This clonotype was seen ten or more times. The chain employs TRBV6-1 and TRBJ2-7; D call uncertain. The germline CDR1 and CDR2 sequences are MNHNS and SASEGT. The V and J ends lost 3 bases and 3 bases respectively, with 3 bases between them. CDR3 length: 11 residues. The CDR3, as DNA: TGTGCCAGCAGTGACGACTACGAGCAGTACTTC. Translation: CASSDDYEQYF.